The clone carrying this T cell receptor (beta chain) was seen a handful of times. This CDR3 spans 13 amino acids. V shed 2 bases and J 4 bases; nucleotides not matched to a gene: 0. Germline loops: CDR1 KGHDR, CDR2 SFDVKD. This specimen belongs to a study of T cells in Graves' hyperthyroidism and ophthalmopathy. Authors of the study amplified TCR beta CDR3 regions from RNA transcripts. A set of HTBI primers served as the primers for a first-round RT-PCR of the TCR CDR3. TCRdb re-called the multiplex PCR reads with MiXCR, one entry per CDR3 protein. The sample records nearly 600,000 distinct CDR3 sequences, around 13% being singletons.

This TCR came from a woman in her thirties with Graves' hyperthyroidism that later progressed to Graves' ophthalmopathy. Sample: blood. V gene TRBV24-1 combines with J gene TRBJ2-5; 7 bases match TRBD1. The DNA for the CDR3 is TGTGCCACCAGTGATTCAGGGGGAGAGACCCAGTACTTC. It encodes CATSDSGGETQYF.